This TCR beta chain was identified during a study of blood T cell repertoires in COVID-19. Study-level background: Acute and convalescent COVID-19 samples came from the United States, Italy and Spain. PBMCs, B-cell-depleted T cells, or T cells provided the cDNA or gDNA that made up the material.

The germline gives CDR1 LNHDA, CDR2 SQIVND (reference sequence). This CDR3 spans 11 amino acids. Sequenced by immunoSEQ multiplex PCR; TCRdb stores in-frame clones only, minus some. The profile covers about 240,000 clones, with more than 75% appearing a single time and more than 6.5% taken by the ten largest. As to this clone: The junction departs from the called germline gene at one end, perhaps through a read error.

Sequenced sample: peripheral blood. This TCR derives from a woman aged 70-85 years with active or convalescent COVID-19. The chain carries TRBV19 and TRBJ1-1; D gene unclear. In nucleotides, the CDR3 is TGCGTGACCACAGCGAACACTGAAGCTTTCTTT. It is translated as CVTTANTEAFF. Full variable domain (rest looked up from reference TRBV19 and TRBJ1-1): DGGITQSPKYLFRKEGQNVTLSCEQNLNHDAMYWYRQDPGQGLRLIYYSQIVNDFQKGDIAEGYSVSREKKESFPLTVTSAQKNPTAFYLCVTTANTEAFFGQGTRLTVV.